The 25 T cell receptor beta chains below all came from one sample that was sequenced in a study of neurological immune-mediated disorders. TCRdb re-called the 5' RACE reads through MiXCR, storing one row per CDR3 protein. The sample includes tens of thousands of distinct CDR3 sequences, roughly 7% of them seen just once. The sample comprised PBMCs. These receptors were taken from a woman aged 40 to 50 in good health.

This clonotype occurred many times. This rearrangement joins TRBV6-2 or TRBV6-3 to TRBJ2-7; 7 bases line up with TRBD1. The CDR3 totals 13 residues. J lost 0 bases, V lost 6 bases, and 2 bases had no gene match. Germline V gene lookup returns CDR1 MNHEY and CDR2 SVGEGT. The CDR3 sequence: CASSGQASYEQYV. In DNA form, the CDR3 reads TGTGCCAGCAGCGGACAGGCCTCCTACGAGCAGTACGTC.

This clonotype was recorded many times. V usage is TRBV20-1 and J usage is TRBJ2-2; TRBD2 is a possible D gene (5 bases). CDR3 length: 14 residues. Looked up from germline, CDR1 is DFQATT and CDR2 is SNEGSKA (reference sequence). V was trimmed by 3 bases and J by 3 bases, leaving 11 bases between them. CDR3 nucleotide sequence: TGCAGTGCTAGTCCGGGGTTGGACACCGGGGAGCTGTTTTTT. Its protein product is CSASPGLDTGELFF.

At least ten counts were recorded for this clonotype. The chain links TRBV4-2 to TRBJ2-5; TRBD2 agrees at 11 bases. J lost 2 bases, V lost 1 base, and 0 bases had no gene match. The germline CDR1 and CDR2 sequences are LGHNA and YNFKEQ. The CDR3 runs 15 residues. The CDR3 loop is CASSQGLAGQETQYF. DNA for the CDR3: TGTGCCAGCAGCCAAGGACTAGCGGGGCAAGAGACCCAGTACTTC.

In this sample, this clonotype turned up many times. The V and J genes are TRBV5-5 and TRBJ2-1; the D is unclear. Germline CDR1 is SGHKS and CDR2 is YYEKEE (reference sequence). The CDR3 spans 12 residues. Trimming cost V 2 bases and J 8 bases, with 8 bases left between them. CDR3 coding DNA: TGTGCCAGCAGCTTTGGTGTGCATGAGCAGTTCTTC. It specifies CASSFGVHEQFF.

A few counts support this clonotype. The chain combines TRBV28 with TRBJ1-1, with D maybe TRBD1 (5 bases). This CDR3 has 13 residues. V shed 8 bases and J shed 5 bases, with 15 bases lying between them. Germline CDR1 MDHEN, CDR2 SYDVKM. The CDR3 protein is CASGRQLGTEAFF. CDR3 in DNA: TGTGCCAGCGGACGACAGTTGGGGACTGAAGCTTTCTTT.

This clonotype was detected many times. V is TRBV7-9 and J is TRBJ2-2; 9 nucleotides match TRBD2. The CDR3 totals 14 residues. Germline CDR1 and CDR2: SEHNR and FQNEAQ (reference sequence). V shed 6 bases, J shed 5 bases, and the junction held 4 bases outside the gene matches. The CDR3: CASSPSGKTGELFF. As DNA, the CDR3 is TGTGCCAGCAGTCCTAGCGGGAAGACCGGGGAGCTGTTTTTT.

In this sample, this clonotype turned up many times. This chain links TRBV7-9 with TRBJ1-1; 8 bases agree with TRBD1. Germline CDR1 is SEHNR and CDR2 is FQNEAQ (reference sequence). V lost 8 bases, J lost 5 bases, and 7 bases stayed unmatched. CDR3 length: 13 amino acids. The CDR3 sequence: CASLPRGRTEAFF. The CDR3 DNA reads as TGTGCCAGCCTTCCCAGGGGGCGGACTGAAGCTTTCTTT.

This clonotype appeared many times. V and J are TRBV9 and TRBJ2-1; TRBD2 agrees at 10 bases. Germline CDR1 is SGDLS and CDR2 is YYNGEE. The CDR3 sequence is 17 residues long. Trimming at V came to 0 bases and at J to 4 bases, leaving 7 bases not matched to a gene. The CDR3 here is CASSVEAVGLAYNEQFF. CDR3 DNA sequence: TGTGCCAGCAGCGTAGAAGCTGTGGGACTAGCGTACAATGAGCAGTTCTTC.

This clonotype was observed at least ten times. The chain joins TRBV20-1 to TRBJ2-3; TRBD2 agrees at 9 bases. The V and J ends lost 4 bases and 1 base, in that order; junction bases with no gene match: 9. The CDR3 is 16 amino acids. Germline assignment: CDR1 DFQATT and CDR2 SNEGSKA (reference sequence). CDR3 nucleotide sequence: TGCAGTGCTAAGGGGCTAGTAGCGGGAGGCACAGATACGCAGTATTTT. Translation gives CSAKGLVAGGTDTQYF.

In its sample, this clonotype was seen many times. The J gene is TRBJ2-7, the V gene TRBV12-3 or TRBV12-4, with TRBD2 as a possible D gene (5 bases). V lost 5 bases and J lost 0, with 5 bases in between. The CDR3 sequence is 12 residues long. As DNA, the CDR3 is TGTGCCAGCAGTGGGAGCTCCTACGAGCAGTACGTC. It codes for CASSGSSYEQYV.

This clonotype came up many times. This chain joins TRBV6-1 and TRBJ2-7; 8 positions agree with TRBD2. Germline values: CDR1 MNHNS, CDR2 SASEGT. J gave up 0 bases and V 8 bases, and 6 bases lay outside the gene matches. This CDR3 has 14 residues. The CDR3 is CASGRSGSSYEQYF. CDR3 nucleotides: TGTGCCAGCGGGAGGAGCGGGAGCTCCTACGAGCAGTACTTC.

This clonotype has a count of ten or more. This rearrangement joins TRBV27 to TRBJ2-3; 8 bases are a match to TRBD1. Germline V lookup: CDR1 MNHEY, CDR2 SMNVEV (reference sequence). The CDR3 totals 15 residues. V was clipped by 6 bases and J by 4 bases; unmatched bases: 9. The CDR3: CASSPGQAVPDTQYF. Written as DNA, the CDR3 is TGTGCCAGCAGCCCGGGACAGGCGGTCCCAGATACGCAGTATTTT.

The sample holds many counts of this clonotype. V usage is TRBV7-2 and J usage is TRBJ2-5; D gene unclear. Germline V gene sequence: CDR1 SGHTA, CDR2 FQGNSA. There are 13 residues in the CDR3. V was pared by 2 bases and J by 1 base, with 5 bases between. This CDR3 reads CASSLNSQETQYF. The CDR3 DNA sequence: TGTGCCAGCAGCTTAAACAGCCAAGAGACCCAGTACTTC.

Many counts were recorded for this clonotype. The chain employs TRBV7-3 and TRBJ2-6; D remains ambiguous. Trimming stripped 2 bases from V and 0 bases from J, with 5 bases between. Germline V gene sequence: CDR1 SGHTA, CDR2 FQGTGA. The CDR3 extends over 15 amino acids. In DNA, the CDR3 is TGTGCCAGCAGCTTAGCAGTCTCTGGGGCCAACGTCCTGACTTTC. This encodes CASSLAVSGANVLTF.

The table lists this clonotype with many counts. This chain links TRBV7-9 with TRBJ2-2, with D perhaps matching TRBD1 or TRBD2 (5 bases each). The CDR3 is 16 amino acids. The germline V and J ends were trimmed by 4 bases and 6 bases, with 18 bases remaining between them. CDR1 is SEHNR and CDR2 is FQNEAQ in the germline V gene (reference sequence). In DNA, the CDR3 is TGTGCCAGCAGCTCCCGACAGATTGGGGGACCCGGGGAGCTGTTTTTT. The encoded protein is CASSSRQIGGPGELFF.

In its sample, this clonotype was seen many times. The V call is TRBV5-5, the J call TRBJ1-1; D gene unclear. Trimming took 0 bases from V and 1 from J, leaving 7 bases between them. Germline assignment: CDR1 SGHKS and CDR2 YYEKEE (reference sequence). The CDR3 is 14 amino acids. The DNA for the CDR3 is TGTGCCAGCAGCTTGGGGACTGGGAACACTGAAGCTTTCTTT. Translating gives CASSLGTGNTEAFF.

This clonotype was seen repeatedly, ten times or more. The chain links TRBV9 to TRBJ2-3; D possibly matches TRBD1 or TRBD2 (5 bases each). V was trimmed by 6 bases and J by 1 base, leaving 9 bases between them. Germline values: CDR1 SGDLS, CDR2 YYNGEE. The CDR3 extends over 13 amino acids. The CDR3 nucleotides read TGTGCCAGCAAATGGGGGTGCACAGATACGCAGTATTTT. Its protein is CASKWGCTDTQYF.

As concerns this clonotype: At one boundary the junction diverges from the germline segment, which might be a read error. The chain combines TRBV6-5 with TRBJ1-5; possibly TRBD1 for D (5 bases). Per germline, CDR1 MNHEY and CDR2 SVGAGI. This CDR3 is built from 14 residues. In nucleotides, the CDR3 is TGTGCCAGCAGCCGGGGCAATAGCAATCCGCCCCAGCATTTT. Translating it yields CASSRGNSNPPQHF.

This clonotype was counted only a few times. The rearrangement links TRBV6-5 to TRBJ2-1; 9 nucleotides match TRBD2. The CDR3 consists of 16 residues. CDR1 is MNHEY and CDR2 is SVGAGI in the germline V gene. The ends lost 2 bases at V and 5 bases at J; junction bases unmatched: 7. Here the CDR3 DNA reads TGTGCCAGCAGTTACGGGGCGGGGGGGCAGCACAATGAGCAGTTCTTC. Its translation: CASSYGAGGQHNEQFF.

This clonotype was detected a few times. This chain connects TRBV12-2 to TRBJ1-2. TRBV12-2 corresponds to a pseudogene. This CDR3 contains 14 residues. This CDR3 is CASRWGDKRYGYTF. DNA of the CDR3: TGTGCAAGTCGCTGGGGGGACAAGCGCTATGGCTACACCTTC.

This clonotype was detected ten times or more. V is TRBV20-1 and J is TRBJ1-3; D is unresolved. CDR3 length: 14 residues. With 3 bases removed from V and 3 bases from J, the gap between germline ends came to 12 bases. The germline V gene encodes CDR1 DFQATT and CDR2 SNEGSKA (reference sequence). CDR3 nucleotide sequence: TGCAGTGCTAGTATGGGCGTGAGTGGAAACACCATATATTTT. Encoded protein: CSASMGVSGNTIYF.

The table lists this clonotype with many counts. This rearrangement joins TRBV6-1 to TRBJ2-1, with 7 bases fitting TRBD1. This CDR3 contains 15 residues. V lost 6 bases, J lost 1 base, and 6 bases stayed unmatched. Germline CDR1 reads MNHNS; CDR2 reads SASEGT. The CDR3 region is CASRAGTESYNEQFF. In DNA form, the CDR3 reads TGTGCCAGCAGGGCCGGGACAGAGTCCTACAATGAGCAGTTCTTC.

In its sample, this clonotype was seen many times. The CDR3 protein is CASSERDMNTGELFF. The CDR3, as DNA: TGTGCCAGCAGTGAACGGGACATGAACACCGGGGAGCTGTTTTTT. V and J are TRBV25-1 and TRBJ2-2, with a tentative D call TRBD1 (6 bases). Trimming stripped 2 bases from V and 1 base from J, with 8 bases between. The CDR3 sequence is 15 residues long. Per germline, CDR1 MGHDK and CDR2 SYGVNS.

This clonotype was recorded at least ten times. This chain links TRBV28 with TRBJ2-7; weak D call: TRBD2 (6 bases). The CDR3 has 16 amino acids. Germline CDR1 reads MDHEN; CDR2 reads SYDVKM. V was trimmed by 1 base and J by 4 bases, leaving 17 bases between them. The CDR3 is CASSLLATQSGYEQYF. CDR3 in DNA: TGTGCCAGCAGTTTATTGGCGACTCAGAGCGGGTACGAGCAGTACTTC.

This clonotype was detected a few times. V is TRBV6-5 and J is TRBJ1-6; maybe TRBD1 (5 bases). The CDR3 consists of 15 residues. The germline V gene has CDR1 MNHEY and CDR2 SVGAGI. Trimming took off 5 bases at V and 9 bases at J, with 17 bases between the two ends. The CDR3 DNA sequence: TGTGCCAGCAGTCCAAGACAGACCCTGGTTTCACCCCTCCACTTT. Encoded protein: CASSPRQTLVSPLHF.